This TCR beta chain emerged from a study of cytomegalovirus exposure and HLA in healthy donors. Overall study: Around 180 million T cells yielded approximately 100 million unique TCR beta sequences, as an earlier analysis found. Study-wide results and caveats: In a later analysis, HLA-associated beta chains showed higher expansion and lower generation probabilities than comparable chains. A likely sequencing artifact accounted for one observed cluster of highly shared sequence variants. In an earlier analysis, most TCR beta V segments were productive about 87% or about 30% of the time.

Primers for the PCR totalled 60 Vbeta and 13 Jbeta. Produced via immunoSEQ multiplex PCR; TCRdb's table is partial and in-frame only. The sample lists around 170,000 clones, 82% seen once, with approximately 0.8% in the top ten. To note about this clone: Antigen unknown.

J lost 4 bases, V lost 0 bases, and 6 bases had no gene match. CDR1 and CDR2 from the germline V gene are SGHRS and YFSETQ. This CDR3 contains 15 residues. The chain employs TRBV5-1 and TRBJ2-5; TRBD2 aligns across 7 bases. The receptor's source is a woman aged 18 to 35 in good health and CMV-seronegative. Source material: PBMCs. In DNA form, the CDR3 reads TGCGCCAGCAGCTTGGCCCAAACGGGAGGAGAGACCCAGTACTTC. It encodes CASSLAQTGGETQYF.